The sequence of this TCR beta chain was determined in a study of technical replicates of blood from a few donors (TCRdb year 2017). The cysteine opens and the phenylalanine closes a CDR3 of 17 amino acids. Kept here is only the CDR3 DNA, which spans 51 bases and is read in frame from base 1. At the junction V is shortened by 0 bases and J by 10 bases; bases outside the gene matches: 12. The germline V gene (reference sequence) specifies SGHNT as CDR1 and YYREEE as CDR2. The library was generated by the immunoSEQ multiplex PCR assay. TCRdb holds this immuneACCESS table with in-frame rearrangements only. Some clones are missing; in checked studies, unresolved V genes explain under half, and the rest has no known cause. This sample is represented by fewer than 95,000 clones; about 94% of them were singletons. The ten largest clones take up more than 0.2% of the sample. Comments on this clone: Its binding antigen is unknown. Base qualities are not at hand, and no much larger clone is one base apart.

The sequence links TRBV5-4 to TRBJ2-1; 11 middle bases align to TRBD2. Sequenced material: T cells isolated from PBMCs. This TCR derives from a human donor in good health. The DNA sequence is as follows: TGTGCCAGCAGCTTGGCCGGAAGGCTAGCGGGAGGTGGGGAGCAGTTCTTC. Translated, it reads CASSLAGRLAGGGEQFF.